This T cell receptor beta chain emerged from a study of response to subunit inactivated influenza vaccine. Study findings and constraints: Seasonal influenza vaccination, on each occasion, was suggested by the authors to recruit few new T cells.

TCRdb ran MiXCR on the RT-PCR reads and lists one entry per CDR3 protein. The sample contains hundreds of thousands of distinct CDR3 sequences, over 25% of which appear only once. Germline CDR1 is SGHDN and CDR2 is FVKESK. V was clipped by 4 bases and J by 4 bases; unmatched bases: 3. This CDR3 has 14 amino acids. Comment on this clonotype: The antigen is not known.

This chain uses TRBV14 with TRBJ2-2; 7 positions agree with TRBD1. The sequence was collected from a man between 45 and 60 years old who received an inactivated influenza vaccine. Source: CD4+ T cells sorted from PBMCs, taken roughly 5 days after vaccination. The CDR3 spells CASSLWTGTGELFF. CDR3 sequence (DNA): TGTGCCAGCAGCCTATGGACAGGCACCGGGGAGCTGTTTTTT.